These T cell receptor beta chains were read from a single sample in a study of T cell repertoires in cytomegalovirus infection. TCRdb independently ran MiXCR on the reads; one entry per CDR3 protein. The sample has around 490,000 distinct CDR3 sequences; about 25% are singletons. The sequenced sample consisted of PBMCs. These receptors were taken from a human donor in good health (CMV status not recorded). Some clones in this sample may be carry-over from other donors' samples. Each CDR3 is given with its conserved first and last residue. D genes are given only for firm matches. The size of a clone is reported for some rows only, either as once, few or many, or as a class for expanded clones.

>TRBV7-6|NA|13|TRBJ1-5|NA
CASSFRRDQPQHF
TGTGCCAGCAGCTTTCGTCGGGATCAGCCCCAGCATTTT
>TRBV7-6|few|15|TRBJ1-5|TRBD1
CASSFARQGNQPQHF
TGTGCCAGCAGCTTCGCCCGACAGGGAAATCAGCCCCAGCATTTT
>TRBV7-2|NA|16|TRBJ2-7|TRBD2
CASRPPRGGPDDEQYF
TGTGCCAGCAGACCCCCGCGGGGAGGGCCTGACGACGAGCAGTACTTC
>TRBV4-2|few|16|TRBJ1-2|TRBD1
CASSQDGTGHSVGYTF
TGTGCCAGCAGCCAAGACGGGACAGGGCATTCCGTTGGCTACACCTTC
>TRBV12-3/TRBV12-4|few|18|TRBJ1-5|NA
CASSLVGWGPYSNQPQHF
TGTGCCAGCAGTTTAGTAGGTTGGGGACCTTATAGCAATCAGCCCCAGCATTTT
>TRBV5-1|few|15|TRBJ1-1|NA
CASSPHEGTNTEAFF
TGCGCCAGCTCCCCTCATGAGGGGACGAACACTGAAGCTTTCTTT
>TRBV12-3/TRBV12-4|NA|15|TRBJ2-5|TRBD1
CASSPGQGAWETQYF
TGTGCCAGCAGTCCAGGACAGGGGGCATGGGAGACCCAGTACTTC
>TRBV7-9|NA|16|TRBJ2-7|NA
CASSSLSIKGPYEQYF
TGTGCCAGCAGCTCCCTGTCTATCAAGGGACCTTACGAGCAGTACTTC
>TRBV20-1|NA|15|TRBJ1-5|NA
CSARDIAKVHQPQHF
TGCAGTGCTAGAGATATCGCCAAGGTTCATCAGCCCCAGCATTTT
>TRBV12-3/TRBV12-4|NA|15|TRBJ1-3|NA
CASSAPGSSGNTIYF
TGTGCCAGCAGTGCCCCGGGGAGCTCTGGAAACACCATATATTTT
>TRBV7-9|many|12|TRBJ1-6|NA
CASSLNNSPLHF
TGTGCCAGCAGCTTAAACAATTCACCCCTCCACTTT
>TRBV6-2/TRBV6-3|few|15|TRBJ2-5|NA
CASSYRDMGQETQYF
TGTGCCAGCAGTTACCGGGACATGGGCCAAGAGACCCAGTACTTC
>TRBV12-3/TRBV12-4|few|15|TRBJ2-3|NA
CASAPRDSLTDTQYF
TGTGCCAGCGCCCCCCGGGACTCCCTCACAGATACGCAGTATTTT
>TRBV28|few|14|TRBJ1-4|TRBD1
CASSSGTVNEKLFF
TGTGCCAGCAGTTCAGGGACAGTTAATGAAAAACTGTTTTTT
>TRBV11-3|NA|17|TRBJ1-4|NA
CASSLVGVGIANEKLFF
TGTGCCAGCAGCTTAGTCGGGGTCGGCATCGCGAATGAAAAACTGTTTTTT
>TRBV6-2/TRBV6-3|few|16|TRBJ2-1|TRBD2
CASSPEAGGFYNEQFF
TGTGCCAGCAGTCCGGAAGCGGGAGGCTTCTACAATGAGCAGTTCTTC
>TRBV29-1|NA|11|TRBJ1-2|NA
CSVEETGTYTF
TGCAGCGTTGAAGAAACCGGGACTTACACCTTC